The clone carrying this T cell receptor (beta chain) was seen repeatedly, ten times or more. Clones were sequenced by immunoSEQ multiplex PCR, and TCRdb holds only the in-frame ones, with some missing. The sample lists a few hundred thousand clones; approximately 86% were seen once. The CDR3 loop spans 16 amino acids. V lost 0 bases, J lost 5 bases, and 14 bases lay in between. CDR1 is SEHNR and CDR2 is FQNEAQ in the germline V gene (reference sequence). The sample comes from a study of blood T cell repertoires in COVID-19. At the level of the study: Spain, Italy and the United States supplied samples that represented acute and convalescent COVID-19. Sample material is recorded as cDNA or gDNA derived from T cells, B-cell-depleted T cells, or PBMCs.

This clonotype originated in a woman between 50 and 59 years old with active or convalescent COVID-19. This sequence joins TRBV7-9 and TRBJ2-1, with a tentative D call TRBD2 (5 bases). Specimen: peripheral blood. CDR3 protein: CASSLARGLTNNEQFF. CDR3 in DNA: TGTGCCAGCAGCTTAGCTCGTGGACTTACAAACAATGAGCAGTTCTTC.